These 19 T cell receptor beta chains originate from one sample sequenced in a study of identical twins (dated by TCRdb to about 2016). Libraries were made using 5' RACE. The instrument given in TCRdb is Illumina HiSeq 2000. TCRdb reprocessing: public reads trimmed at Q25 with fastp, clones called with MiXCR, in-frame beta chains kept. Merged by CDR3 protein, the rows form single entries marked with the most common genes and DNA. Present in this sample are 700,000 or so distinct CDR3 sequences, around 20% of which were seen just once. Jointly, the top ten make up roughly 4% of the sample. Separately, the same data were catalogued under a study of T cells expressing NK-cell markers.

Sequencing was carried out using PBMCs. The receptors shown here come from a woman aged 18-35 years in good health.

The chain uses TRBV5-1 and TRBJ2-3; 8 bases map to TRBD2. Germline V gene data show CDR1 as SGHRS and CDR2 as YFSETQ. CDR3 length: 15 residues. V was clipped by 4 bases and J by 2 bases; unmatched bases: 6. CDR3 DNA: TGCGCCAGCAGCCATGCGGGGGGTTTCACAGATACGCAGTATTTT. It encodes CASSHAGGFTDTQYF.

This clonotype appeared many times. The rearrangement uses TRBV12-3 or TRBV12-4 and TRBJ2-7, with D possibly TRBD1 on 6 matching bases. CDR3 length: 11 residues. V was shortened by 8 bases and J by 6 bases, with 11 bases between the two germline ends. The CDR3 DNA sequence: TGTGCCAGCGCTTTGGGGGCCGAGCAGTACTTC. It is translated as CASALGAEQYF.

This clonotype came up many times. The CDR3 spells CASSQVSGDTQYF. CDR3 nucleotide sequence: TGCGCCAGCAGCCAAGTATCGGGAGATACGCAGTATTTT. The rearrangement joins TRBV4-3 to TRBJ2-3, with no clear D. V lost 1 base and J lost 5, with 7 bases in between. Per germline, CDR1 LGHNA and CDR2 YSLEER. This CDR3 is 13 amino acids long.

As concerns this clonotype: A single base separates this from a much larger clone, so it may be a read error. The rearrangement uses TRBV12-3 or TRBV12-4 and TRBJ2-7, with 9 bases lining up with TRBD2. The CDR3 spans 14 residues. The CDR3 loop is CSSSLAGAIYEQYF. DNA of the CDR3: TGTTCCAGCAGTTTAGCGGGGGCGATCTACGAGCAGTACTTC.

This clonotype was seen at least ten times. The chain employs TRBV12-3 or TRBV12-4 and TRBJ2-7, with 8 bases fitting TRBD1. The CDR3 sequence is 16 residues long. J was trimmed by 0 bases and V by 1 base; bases with no gene match: 5. Here the CDR3 DNA reads TGTGCCAGCAGTTTAGAGCCGGGACAGGTCTCCTACGAGCAGTACTTC. Residues: CASSLEPGQVSYEQYF.

CDR3 in amino acids: CASSSTGAPRNEQFF. The CDR3, as DNA: TGTGCCAGCAGCTCTACAGGGGCCCCAAGGAATGAGCAGTTCTTC. The J gene is TRBJ2-1, the V gene TRBV5-5, with 7 bases fitting TRBD1. The length of the CDR3 is 15 residues. Trimming cost V 3 bases and J 7 bases; bases outside gene matches: 10. Germline V CDR1 and CDR2: SGHKS, YYEKEE (reference sequence).

The rearrangement joins TRBV7-9 to TRBJ2-3; maybe TRBD2 (6 bases). Germline V gene sequence: CDR1 SEHNR, CDR2 FQNEAQ (reference sequence). The CDR3 is 17 amino acids. The V gene lost 5 bases and the J gene lost 1 base, with 19 bases spanning the gap. In DNA, the CDR3 is TGTGCCAGCAGCGCCCTCGGGAGAGGGACTCGCACAGATACGCAGTATTTT. This gives the protein CASSALGRGTRTDTQYF.

This clonotype was seen repeatedly, ten times or more. The chain has TRBV7-9 and TRBJ2-7, with D possibly TRBD1 on 6 matching bases. The CDR3 is made up of 14 amino acids. The V end was cut by 4 bases, the J end by 3 bases, with 13 bases between. In germline, CDR1 is SEHNR, CDR2 FQNEAQ (reference sequence). The CDR3 is CASSSNRESYEQYF. In DNA, the CDR3 is TGTGCCAGCAGCTCGAACAGGGAAAGCTACGAGCAGTACTTC.

The genes are TRBV5-1 and TRBJ2-7; D unresolved. Germline-derived CDR1 and CDR2 are SGHRS and YFSETQ. The CDR3 runs to 14 residues. Trimming stripped 0 bases from V and 7 bases from J, with 14 bases between. The CDR3 region has the DNA TGCGCCAGCAGCTTGGGGCAGTCTCCTTTGGAGCAGTACTTC. It yields the protein CASSLGQSPLEQYF.

This clonotype was found a few times. The V call is TRBV19, the J call TRBJ1-3, with unresolved D. Germline loops: CDR1 LNHDA, CDR2 SQIVND (reference sequence). The V gene lost 5 bases and the J gene lost 2 bases, with 10 bases spanning the gap. The CDR3 totals 14 residues. The chain's CDR3 is CASSDPGPGNTIYF. The CDR3 DNA is TGTGCCAGTAGTGACCCAGGACCTGGAAACACCATATATTTT.

This clonotype was detected ten times or more. V and J are TRBV29-1 and TRBJ2-2; D not resolved. The CDR3 length is 13 residues. Germline-derived CDR1 and CDR2 are SQVTM and ANQGSEA. Between the trimmed V and J ends, which lost 4 bases and 1 base, there was a span of 7 bases. The CDR3 sequence is CSVGVGNTGELFF. Written as DNA, the CDR3 is TGCAGCGTTGGCGTCGGGAACACCGGGGAGCTGTTTTTT.

This clonotype was detected a few times. The rearrangement links TRBV7-2 to TRBJ2-3; TRBD2 agrees at 8 bases. From germline, CDR1 is SGHTA and CDR2 FQGNSA. V shed 1 base and J 2 bases; nucleotides not matched to a gene: 5. The CDR3 length is 16 residues. The CDR3 loop reads CASSLVGRVITDTQYF. The CDR3, as DNA: TGTGCCAGCAGCTTAGTCGGGAGGGTTATCACAGATACGCAGTATTTT.

This clonotype showed up just a few times. The chain combines TRBV12-3 or TRBV12-4 with TRBJ2-1; 8 bases align to TRBD1. V dropped 5 bases and J dropped 7; count of bases not matched to a gene: 13. The CDR3 totals 16 residues. Here the CDR3 reads CASSLPGTGISNEQFF. CDR3 in DNA: TGTGCCAGCAGTCTACCCGGGACAGGCATCTCGAATGAGCAGTTCTTC.

The V gene is TRBV7-9, the J gene TRBJ2-4; D perhaps matches TRBD1 (5 bases). The V and J ends lost 3 bases and 9 bases respectively, with 9 bases between them. The CDR3 length is 12 residues. Germline CDR1 SEHNR, CDR2 FQNEAQ (reference sequence). The CDR3 sequence is CASSFERGIQYF. The CDR3 DNA follows: TGTGCCAGCAGCTTTGAAAGGGGCATTCAGTACTTC.

The J gene is TRBJ1-1, the V gene TRBV27; the D gene is possibly TRBD1 (5 bases). V shed 5 bases and J shed 6 bases, with 13 bases lying between them. The CDR3 has 13 amino acids. The germline gives CDR1 MNHEY, CDR2 SMNVEV (reference sequence). The CDR3 loop reads CASSPTRGPEAFF. The CDR3 coding sequence is TGTGCCAGCAGTCCCACTAGGGGACCTGAAGCTTTCTTT.

The chain joins TRBV6-1 to TRBJ2-2; a weak D match, TRBD1 (5 bases). The CDR3 runs to 14 residues. Trimming removed 11 bases at V and 0 bases at J, with 13 bases between. The germline gives CDR1 MNHNS, CDR2 SASEGT. This CDR3 is CAGALGPNTGELFF. CDR3 coding DNA: TGTGCCGGCGCATTGGGGCCGAACACCGGGGAGCTGTTTTTT.

This clonotype was recorded a few times. The V and J genes are TRBV15 and TRBJ2-2; D might be TRBD1 or TRBD2, each matching 5 bases. From germline, CDR1 is LNHNV and CDR2 YYDKDF (reference sequence). The CDR3 spans 15 residues. The germline V and J ends were trimmed by 5 bases and 8 bases, with 18 bases remaining between them. The CDR3 nucleotides read TGTGCCACCAGCGTGTCTGGGACGAATCTAGGGGAGCTGTTTTTT. Its protein is CATSVSGTNLGELFF.

The sample holds many counts of this clonotype. The chain has TRBV15 and TRBJ2-5; no definite D call. V was cut by 1 base and J by 4 bases, with 4 bases left in between. Germline lookup yields CDR1 LNHNV and CDR2 YYDKDF (reference sequence). The length of the CDR3 is 12 residues. The CDR3 here is CATSRGVETQYF. The CDR3 DNA reads TGTGCCACCAGCAGAGGAGTAGAGACCCAGTACTTC.

The rearrangement joins TRBV13 to TRBJ2-3, with D perhaps being TRBD1 or TRBD2 (6 bases each). V shed 5 bases and J shed 6 bases, with 12 bases lying between them. The CDR3 loop spans 13 amino acids. Germline-derived CDR1 and CDR2 are PRHDT and FYEKMQ (reference sequence). CDR3 bases: TGTGCCAGCAGCGCATGGGGGGCTGATACGCAGTATTTT. This gives the protein CASSAWGADTQYF.